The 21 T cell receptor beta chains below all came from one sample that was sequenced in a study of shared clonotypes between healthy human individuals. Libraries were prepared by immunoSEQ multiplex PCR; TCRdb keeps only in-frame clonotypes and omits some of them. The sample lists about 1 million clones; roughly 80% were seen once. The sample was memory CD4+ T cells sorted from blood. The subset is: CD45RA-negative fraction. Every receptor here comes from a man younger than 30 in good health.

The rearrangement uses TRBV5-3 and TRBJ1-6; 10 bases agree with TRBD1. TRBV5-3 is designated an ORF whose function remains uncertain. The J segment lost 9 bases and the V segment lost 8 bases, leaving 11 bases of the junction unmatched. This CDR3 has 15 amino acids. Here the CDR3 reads CASSGRTGGSSPLHF. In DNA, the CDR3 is TGTGCCAGCAGCGGCCGGACAGGGGGAAGTTCACCCCTCCACTTT.

The CDR3 protein is CASSQGSTWAGANVLTF. CDR3 coding DNA: TGTGCCAGCAGCCAAGGCTCAACGTGGGCTGGGGCCAACGTCCTGACTTTC. The chain is built from TRBV14 and TRBJ2-6; no clear D gene. This CDR3 comprises 17 residues. Germline CDR1 is SGHDN and CDR2 is FVKESK. With 1 base removed from V and 2 bases from J, the gap between germline ends came to 12 bases.

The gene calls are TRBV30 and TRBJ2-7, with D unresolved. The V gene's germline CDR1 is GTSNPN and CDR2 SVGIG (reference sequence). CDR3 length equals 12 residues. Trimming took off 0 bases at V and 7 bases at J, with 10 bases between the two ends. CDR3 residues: CAWSVFRVEQYF. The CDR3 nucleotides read TGTGCCTGGAGTGTATTCCGGGTTGAGCAGTACTTC.

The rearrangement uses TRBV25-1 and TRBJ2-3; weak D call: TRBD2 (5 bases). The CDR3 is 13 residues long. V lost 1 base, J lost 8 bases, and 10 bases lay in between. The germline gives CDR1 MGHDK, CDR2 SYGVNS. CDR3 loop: CASSEFGGSTQYF. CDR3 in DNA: TGTGCCAGCAGTGAATTTGGAGGTAGTACGCAGTATTTT. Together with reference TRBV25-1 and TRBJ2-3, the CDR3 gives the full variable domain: EADIYQTPRYLVIGTGKKITLECSQTMGHDKMYWYQQDPGMELHLIHYSYGVNSTEKGDLSSESTVSRIRTEHFPLTLESARPSHTSQYLCASSEFGGSTQYFGPGTRLTVL.

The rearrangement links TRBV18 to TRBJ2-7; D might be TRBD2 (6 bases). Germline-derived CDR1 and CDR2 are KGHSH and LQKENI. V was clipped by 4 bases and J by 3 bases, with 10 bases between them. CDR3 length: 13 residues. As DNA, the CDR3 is TGTGCCAGCTCACTCTTGGGGGGCTACGAGCAGTACTTC. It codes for CASSLLGGYEQYF.

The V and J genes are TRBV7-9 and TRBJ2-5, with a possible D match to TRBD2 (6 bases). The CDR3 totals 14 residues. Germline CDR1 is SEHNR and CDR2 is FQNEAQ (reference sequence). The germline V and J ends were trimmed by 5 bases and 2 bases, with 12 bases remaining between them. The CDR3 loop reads CASSATSKQETQYF. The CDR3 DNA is TGTGCCAGCAGCGCTACTAGCAAACAAGAGACCCAGTACTTC.

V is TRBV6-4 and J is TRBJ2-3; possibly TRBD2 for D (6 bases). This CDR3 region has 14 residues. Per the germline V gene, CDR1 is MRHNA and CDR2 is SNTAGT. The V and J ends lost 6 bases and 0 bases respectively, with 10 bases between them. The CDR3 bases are TGTGCCAGCAGCATAGCGGCTAGCACAGATACGCAGTATTTT. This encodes CASSIAASTDTQYF.

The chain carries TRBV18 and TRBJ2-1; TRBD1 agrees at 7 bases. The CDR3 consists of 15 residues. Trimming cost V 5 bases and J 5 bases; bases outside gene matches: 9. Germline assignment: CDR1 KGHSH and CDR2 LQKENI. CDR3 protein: CASSRVGTANNEQFF. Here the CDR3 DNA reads TGTGCCAGCTCAAGGGTTGGGACAGCAAACAATGAGCAGTTCTTC.

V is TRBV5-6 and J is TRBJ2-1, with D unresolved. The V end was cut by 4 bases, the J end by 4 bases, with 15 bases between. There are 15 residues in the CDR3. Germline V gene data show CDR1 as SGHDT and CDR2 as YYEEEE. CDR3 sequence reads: CASSLPRSVYNEQFF. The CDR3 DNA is TGTGCCAGCAGCCTTCCAAGGAGCGTGTACAATGAGCAGTTCTTC.

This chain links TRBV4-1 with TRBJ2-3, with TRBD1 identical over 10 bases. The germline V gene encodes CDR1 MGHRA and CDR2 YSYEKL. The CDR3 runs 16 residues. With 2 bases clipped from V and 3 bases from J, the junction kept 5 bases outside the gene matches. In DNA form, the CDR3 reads TGCGCCAGCAGCCAACTACCGGGACAGGGGACAGATACGCAGTATTTT. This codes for CASSQLPGQGTDTQYF.

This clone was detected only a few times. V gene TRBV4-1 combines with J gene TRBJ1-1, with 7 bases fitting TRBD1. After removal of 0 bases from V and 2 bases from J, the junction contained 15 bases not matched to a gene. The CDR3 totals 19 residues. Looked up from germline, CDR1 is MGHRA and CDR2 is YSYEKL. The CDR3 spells CASSQDFLTGARINTEAFF. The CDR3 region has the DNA TGCGCCAGCAGCCAAGATTTCTTAACAGGGGCAAGGATAAACACTGAAGCTTTCTTT.

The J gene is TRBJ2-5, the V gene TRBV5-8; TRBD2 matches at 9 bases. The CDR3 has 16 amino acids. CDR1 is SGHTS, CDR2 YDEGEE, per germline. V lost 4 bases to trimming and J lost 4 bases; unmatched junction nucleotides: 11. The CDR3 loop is CASSHRGGGVVETQYF. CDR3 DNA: TGTGCCAGCAGCCACCGCGGCGGGGGGGTTGTAGAGACCCAGTACTTC.

CDR3 sequence (DNA): TGTGCCAGTAGACTATGGTCCGACGCTTTCTTT. Its translation is CASRLWSDAFF. The chain has TRBV19 and TRBJ1-1; D not certain. CDR1 is LNHDA, CDR2 SQIVND, per germline (reference sequence). CDR3 length equals 11 residues. Trimming removed 6 bases at V and 11 bases at J, with 13 bases between.

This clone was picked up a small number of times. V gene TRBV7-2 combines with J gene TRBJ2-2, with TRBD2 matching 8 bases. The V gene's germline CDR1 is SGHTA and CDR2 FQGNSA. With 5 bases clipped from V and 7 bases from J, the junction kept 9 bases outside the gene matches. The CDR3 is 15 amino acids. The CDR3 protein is CASSPRTSLGGELFF. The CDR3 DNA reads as TGTGCCAGCAGCCCTCGGACTAGCCTGGGCGGGGAGCTGTTTTTT.

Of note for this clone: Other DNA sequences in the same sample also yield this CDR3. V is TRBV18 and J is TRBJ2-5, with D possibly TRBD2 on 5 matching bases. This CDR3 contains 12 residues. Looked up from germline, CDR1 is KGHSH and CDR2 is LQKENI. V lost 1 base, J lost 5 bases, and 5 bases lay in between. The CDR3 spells CASSPQRETQYF. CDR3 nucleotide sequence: TGTGCCAGCTCACCACAGCGGGAGACCCAGTACTTC.

The CDR3 DNA reads TGTGCCAGCAGCTTAGGACTAGCAACCACCGGGGAGCTGTTTTTT. Amino acid sequence: CASSLGLATTGELFF. This rearrangement joins TRBV7-8 to TRBJ2-2; 7 nucleotides line up with TRBD2. Germline CDR1 and CDR2: SGHVS and FQNEAQ. Germline trimming cut 1 base from V and 4 bases from J; bases unmatched to any gene: 3. The CDR3 covers 15 residues. The full variable domain, its missing parts supplied by reference TRBV7-8 and TRBJ2-2, is GAGVSQSPRYKVAKRGQDVALRCDPISGHVSLFWYQQALGQGPEFLTYFQNEAQLDKSGLPSDRFFAERPEGSVSTLKIQRTQQEDSAVYLCASSLGLATTGELFFGEGSRLTVL.

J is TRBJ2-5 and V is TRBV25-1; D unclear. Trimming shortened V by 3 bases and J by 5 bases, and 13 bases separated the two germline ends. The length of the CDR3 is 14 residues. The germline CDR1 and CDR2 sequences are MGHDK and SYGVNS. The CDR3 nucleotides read TGTGCCAGCAGTGATCTACCGCCCCCCGAGACCCAGTACTTC. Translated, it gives CASSDLPPPETQYF.

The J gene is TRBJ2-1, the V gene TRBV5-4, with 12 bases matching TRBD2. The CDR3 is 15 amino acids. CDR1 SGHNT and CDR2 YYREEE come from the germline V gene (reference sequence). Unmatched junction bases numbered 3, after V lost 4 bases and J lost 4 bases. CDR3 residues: CASSITSGGYNEQFF. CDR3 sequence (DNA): TGTGCCAGCAGCATTACTAGCGGGGGGTACAATGAGCAGTTCTTC.

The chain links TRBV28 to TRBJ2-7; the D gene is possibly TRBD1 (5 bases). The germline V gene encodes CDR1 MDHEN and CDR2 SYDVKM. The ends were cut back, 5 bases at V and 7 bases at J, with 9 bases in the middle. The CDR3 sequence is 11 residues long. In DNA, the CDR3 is TGTGCCAGCAGTAGAAGGGGTGAGCAGTACTTC. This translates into CASSRRGEQYF.

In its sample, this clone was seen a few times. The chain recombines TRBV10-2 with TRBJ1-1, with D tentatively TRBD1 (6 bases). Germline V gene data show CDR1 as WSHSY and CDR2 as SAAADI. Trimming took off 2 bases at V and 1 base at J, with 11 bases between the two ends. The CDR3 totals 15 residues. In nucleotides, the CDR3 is TGCGCCAGCAGTGAGGGGGGCGGACGGAACACTGAAGCTTTCTTT. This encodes CASSEGGGRNTEAFF.

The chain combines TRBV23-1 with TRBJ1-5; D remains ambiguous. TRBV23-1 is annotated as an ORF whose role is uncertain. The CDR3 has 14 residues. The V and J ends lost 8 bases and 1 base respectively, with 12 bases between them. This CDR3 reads CASPPKGSNQPQHF. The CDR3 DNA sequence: TGCGCCAGCCCCCCAAAGGGAAGCAATCAGCCCCAGCATTTT.